This T cell receptor beta chain came from a study of CD8+ T cells in alopecia areata. CDR1 and CDR2 (germline): MGHRA, YSYEKL. The CDR3 loop spans 14 amino acids. V was shortened by 5 bases and J by 4 bases, with 14 bases between the two germline ends. Isolated RNA was reverse transcribed into cDNA used as the sequencing template. Method: immunoSEQ multiplex PCR; TCRdb's copy keeps in-frame clones and lacks some. The sample shows 150,000 or so clones, 47% of them seen only once. Sequencing was performed on CD4+ T cells sorted from blood. The chain couples TRBV4-1 to TRBJ1-2; tentative D call: TRBD1 (6 bases). The sequence derives from a human donor with alopecia areata. The CDR3 loop reads CASSWTVGGYGYTF. CDR3 DNA: TGCGCCAGCAGCTGGACGGTAGGGGGCTATGGCTACACCTTC.